The 2 T cell receptor beta chains listed next were all sequenced from one sample in a study of cytomegalovirus exposure and HLA in healthy donors. Researchers ran the PCR with 60 Vbeta and 13 Jbeta primers. Assay: immunoSEQ multiplex PCR; the TCRdb copy retains only in-frame clones and omits some. The sample shows about 70,000 clones, approximately 74% of them seen only once. The sample comprised PBMCs. Receptor source: a man aged 35-49 years in good health and CMV-seropositive.

The J gene is TRBJ2-5, the V gene TRBV29-1; TRBD1 matches 12 bases. Per germline, CDR1 SQVTM and CDR2 ANQGSEA. V dropped 4 bases and J dropped 0; count of bases not matched to a gene: 9. This CDR3 region has 17 residues. The CDR3: CSVVRDRGLLYQETQYF. CDR3 bases: TGCAGCGTTGTAAGGGACAGGGGGCTTCTTTACCAAGAGACCCAGTACTTC.

The V gene is TRBV27, the J gene TRBJ2-1; 7 bases match TRBD1. The ends lost 9 bases at V and 0 bases at J; junction bases unmatched: 5. The CDR3 is made up of 14 amino acids. Germline V CDR1 and CDR2: MNHEY, SMNVEV (reference sequence). The CDR3 bases are TGTGCCAGTGCTCGGGACAGCTCCTACAATGAGCAGTTCTTC. Translated, it gives CASARDSSYNEQFF.